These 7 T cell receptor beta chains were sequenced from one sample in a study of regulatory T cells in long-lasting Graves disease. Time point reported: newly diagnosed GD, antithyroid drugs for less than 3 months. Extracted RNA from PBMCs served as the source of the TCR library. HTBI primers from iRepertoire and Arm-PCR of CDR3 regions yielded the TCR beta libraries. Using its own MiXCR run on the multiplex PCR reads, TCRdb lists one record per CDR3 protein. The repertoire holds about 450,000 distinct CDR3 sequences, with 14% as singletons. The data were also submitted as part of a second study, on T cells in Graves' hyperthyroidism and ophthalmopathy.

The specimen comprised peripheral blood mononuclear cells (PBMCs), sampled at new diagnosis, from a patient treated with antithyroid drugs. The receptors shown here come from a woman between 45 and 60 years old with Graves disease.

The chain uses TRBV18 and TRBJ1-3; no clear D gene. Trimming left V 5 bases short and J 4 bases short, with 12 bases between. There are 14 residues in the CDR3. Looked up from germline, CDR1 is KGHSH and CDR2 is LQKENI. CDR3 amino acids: CASSATDLGNTIYF. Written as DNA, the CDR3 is TGTGCCAGCTCAGCGACCGACCTCGGAAACACCATATATTTT.

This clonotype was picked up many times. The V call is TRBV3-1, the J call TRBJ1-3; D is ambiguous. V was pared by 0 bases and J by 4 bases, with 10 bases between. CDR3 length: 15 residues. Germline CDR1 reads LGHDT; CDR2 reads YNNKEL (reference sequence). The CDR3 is CASSQEGAGGNTIYF. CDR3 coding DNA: TGTGCCAGCAGCCAAGAGGGTGCGGGAGGAAACACCATATATTTT. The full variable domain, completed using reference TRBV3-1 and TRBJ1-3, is DTAVSQTPKYLVTQMGNDKSIKCEQNLGHDTMYWYKQDSKKFLKIMFSYNNKELIINETVPNRFSPKSPDKAHLNLHINSLELGDSAVYFCASSQEGAGGNTIYFGEGSWLTVV.

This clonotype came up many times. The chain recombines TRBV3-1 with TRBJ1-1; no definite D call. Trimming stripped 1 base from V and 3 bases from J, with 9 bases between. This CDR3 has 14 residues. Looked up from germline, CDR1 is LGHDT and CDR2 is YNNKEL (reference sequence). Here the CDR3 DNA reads TGTGCCAGCAGCCAAGGGAGCGGTTACACTGAAGCTTTCTTT. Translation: CASSQGSGYTEAFF.

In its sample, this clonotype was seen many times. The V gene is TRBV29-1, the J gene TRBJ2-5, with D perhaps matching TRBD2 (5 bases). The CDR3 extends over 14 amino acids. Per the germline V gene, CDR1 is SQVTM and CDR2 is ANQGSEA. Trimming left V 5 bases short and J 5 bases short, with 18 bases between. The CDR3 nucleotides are TGCAGCGTTCGCAAACGTTCCCCGGGGGAGACCCAGTACTTC. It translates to CSVRKRSPGETQYF. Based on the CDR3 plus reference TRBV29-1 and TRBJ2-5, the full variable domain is SAVISQKPSRDICQRGTSLTIQCQVDSQVTMMFWYRQQPGQSLTLIATANQGSEATYESGFVIDKFPISRPNLTFSTLTVSNMSPEDSSIYLCSVRKRSPGETQYFGPGTRLLVL.

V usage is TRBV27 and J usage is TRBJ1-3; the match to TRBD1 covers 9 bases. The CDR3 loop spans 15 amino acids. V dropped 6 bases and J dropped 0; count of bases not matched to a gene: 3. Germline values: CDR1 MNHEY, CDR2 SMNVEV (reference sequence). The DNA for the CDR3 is TGTGCCAGCAGGGGACAGGGCTTCTCTGGAAACACCATATATTTT. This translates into CASRGQGFSGNTIYF.

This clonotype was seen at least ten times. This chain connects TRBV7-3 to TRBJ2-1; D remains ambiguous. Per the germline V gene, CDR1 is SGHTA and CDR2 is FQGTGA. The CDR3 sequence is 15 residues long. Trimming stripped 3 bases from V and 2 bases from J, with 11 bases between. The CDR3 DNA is TGTGCCAGCAGCTTGTACGGGCCGGCCTACAATGAGCAGTTCTTC. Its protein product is CASSLYGPAYNEQFF.

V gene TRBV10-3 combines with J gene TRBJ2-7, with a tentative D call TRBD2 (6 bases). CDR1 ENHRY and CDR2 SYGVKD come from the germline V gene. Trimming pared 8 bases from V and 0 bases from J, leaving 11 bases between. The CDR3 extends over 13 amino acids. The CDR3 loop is CAIRGRLSYEQYF. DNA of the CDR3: TGTGCCATCCGAGGGAGGCTCTCCTACGAGCAGTACTTC.